The 5 T cell receptor beta chains below come from one sample, sequenced in a study of blood T cells in healthy people across ages. A sample-barcoded 5' primer and a J-beta primer mix were used in a second PCR of roughly 7 to 11 cycles. TCRdb re-called the 5' RACE reads with MiXCR, one entry per CDR3 protein. The sample consists of about 840,000 distinct CDR3 sequences, around 29% of them appearing once. This same sample was also part of a study on T cells of mothers and their children.

The sequenced sample consisted of blood. The receptors were gathered from a woman aged 40 to 50 in good health.

The V and J genes are TRBV4-1 and TRBJ1-5; 7 bases match TRBD1. The V and J ends lost 3 bases and 0 bases, in that order; junction bases with no gene match: 8. The CDR3 is 17 amino acids. Germline V gene sequence: CDR1 MGHRA, CDR2 YSYEKL. The CDR3 nucleotides read TGCGCCAGCAGCCAGGCCGGGACAGTCTATAGCAATCAGCCCCAGCATTTT. As protein: CASSQAGTVYSNQPQHF.

The chain employs TRBV3-1 and TRBJ1-2, with no clear D. Per the germline V gene, CDR1 is LGHDT and CDR2 is YNNKEL (reference sequence). The CDR3 extends over 15 amino acids. Trimming removed 0 bases from V and 2 bases from J, with 10 bases in between. This CDR3 reads CASSQDRDSNYGYTF. The CDR3 DNA reads as TGTGCCAGCAGCCAAGACAGAGACTCAAACTATGGCTACACCTTC.

The table lists this clonotype with a few counts. The chain couples TRBV5-1 to TRBJ1-2; D might be TRBD1 (6 bases). Germline V CDR1 and CDR2: SGHRS, YFSETQ. CDR3 length equals 17 residues. V was clipped by 0 bases and J by 2 bases, with 17 bases between them. The CDR3: CASSLAFFGGANYGYTF. CDR3 DNA sequence: TGCGCCAGCAGCTTGGCCTTTTTCGGGGGGGCCAACTATGGCTACACCTTC.

This sequence joins TRBV7-2 and TRBJ2-5, with 9 bases identical to TRBD1. The J segment lost 2 bases and the V segment lost 1 base, leaving 2 bases of the junction unmatched. The CDR3 contains 15 residues. Per the germline V gene, CDR1 is SGHTA and CDR2 is FQGNSA. CDR3 in amino acids: CASSLGDREQETQYF. The CDR3 nucleotides read TGTGCCAGCAGCTTAGGGGACAGGGAACAAGAGACCCAGTACTTC.

V is TRBV29-1 and J is TRBJ1-2; 9 positions match TRBD1. The V gene's germline CDR1 is SQVTM and CDR2 ANQGSEA. The CDR3 is made up of 12 amino acids. Trimming took 6 bases from V and 3 from J; bases not matched to a gene: 2. CDR3 amino acids: CSVRQGDYGYTF. The CDR3 nucleotides read TGCAGCGTCCGACAGGGGGACTATGGCTACACCTTC.